The 11 T cell receptor beta chains reported below all come from one sample, sequenced in a study of circulating CD8 cells and anti-PD-1 response in melanoma. Live CD3+CD8+TCRalphabeta+ cells were sorted into four subsets by PD-1 and/or TIGIT. Using approximately 15 ng of total RNA, TCR libraries were made with the QIAseq Immune Repertoire TCR panel. TCRdb reprocessed the reads with MiXCR, giving one entry per CDR3 protein. The repertoire holds some 1,300 distinct CDR3 sequences, roughly 5.6% seen once, with roughly a tenth in the top ten. The sequencing used CD8+ T cells from PBMCs, collected at baseline or after one month of anti-PD-1 therapy (not recorded which). The receptors shown here come from a human donor with melanoma.

On this clonotype: This is likely a read error, given that the CDR3 carries no conserved phenylalanine or tryptophan at its end. The chain employs TRBV19 and TRBJ2-7; TRBD1 matches 8 bases. This CDR3 is built from 14 residues. Germline V gives CDR1 LNHDA, CDR2 SQIVND (reference sequence). The CDR3 region has the DNA TGTGCCGGTAGTATTACAGGGGGTATCTACGAGCAGTACTCC. It specifies CAGSITGGIYEQYS.

This clonotype is categorized as medium-sized. The chain links TRBV6-1 to TRBJ2-7; unclear D gene. CDR3 size: 14 residues. V lost 11 bases to trimming and J lost 0 bases, with 17 bases between them. Per the germline V gene, CDR1 is MNHNS and CDR2 is SASEGT. The CDR3 bases are TGTGCCCCCCAGCCGGTTTTGGGCTCCTACGAGCAGTACTTC. Translated, it gives CAPQPVLGSYEQYF.

This clonotype is labeled as medium-sized. The CDR3 nucleotides are TGTGCCAGCAGCCAAGATCGGGGACAGGGGGCAGAGACCCAGTACTTC. Translation: CASSQDRGQGAETQYF. The chain carries TRBV4-2 and TRBJ2-5; 12 positions match TRBD1. The CDR3 consists of 16 residues. J was trimmed by 4 bases and V by 0 bases; bases with no gene match: 3. The germline CDR1 and CDR2 sequences are LGHNA and YNFKEQ.

This clonotype counts as large. This chain uses TRBV6-1 with TRBJ2-6; D gene uncertain. This CDR3 spans 15 amino acids. Deletions cut 1 base from V and 0 bases from J, with 4 bases between. From germline, CDR1 is MNHNS and CDR2 SASEGT. As DNA, the CDR3 is TGTGCCAGCAGTGAAGGGGACTCTGGGGCCAACGTCCTGACTTTC. This gives the protein CASSEGDSGANVLTF.

This clonotype is medium-sized by share. This rearrangement joins TRBV5-6 to TRBJ2-3; D is unclear. Germline-derived CDR1 and CDR2 are SGHDT and YYEEEE. The ends were cut back, 2 bases at V and 2 bases at J, with 12 bases in the middle. The CDR3 contains 15 residues. The CDR3 is CASSFSRVSTDTQYF. Written as DNA, the CDR3 is TGTGCCAGCAGCTTTTCCCGGGTCTCCACAGATACGCAGTATTTT.

This clonotype is medium-sized (0.01 to 0.1%) in the sample. The chain has TRBV5-4 and TRBJ2-5; 9 bases fit TRBD2. CDR1 is SGHNT, CDR2 YYREEE, per germline (reference sequence). This CDR3 region has 18 residues. The V segment lost 4 bases and the J segment 1 base; nucleotides outside the gene matches: 14. CDR3 region: CASSTTEDPGLAQETQYF. The CDR3 DNA reads as TGTGCCAGCAGCACAACTGAAGACCCGGGACTAGCCCAAGAGACCCAGTACTTC.

The chain links TRBV28 to TRBJ2-4; TRBD2 matches at 8 bases. CDR1 is MDHEN, CDR2 SYDVKM, per germline. There are 14 residues in the CDR3. With 3 bases clipped from V and 10 bases from J, the junction kept 8 bases outside the gene matches. The CDR3 spells CASSFSTSDRIQYF. In DNA form, the CDR3 reads TGTGCCAGCAGTTTCTCGACTAGCGATAGAATTCAGTACTTC. The variable domain in full, with the rest retrieved from reference TRBV28 and TRBJ2-4, is DVKVTQSSRYLVKRTGEKVFLECVQDMDHENMFWYRQDPGLGLRLIYFSYDVKMKEKGDIPEGYSVSREKKERFSLILESASTNQTSMYLCASSFSTSDRIQYFGAGTRLSVL.

The sample holds a few counts of this clonotype. This may stem from a read error, because a much larger clone lies one nucleotide away. The rearrangement joins TRBV19 to TRBJ2-3, with D possibly being TRBD1 or TRBD2 (5 bases each). The CDR3 contains 13 residues. V lost 5 bases and J lost 5, with 11 bases in between. Germline CDR1 LNHDA, CDR2 SQIVND (reference sequence). The CDR3 nucleotides read TGTGCCAGTAGTTTCCGGGGCATAGATACGCAGTATTTT. Its translation: CASSFRGIDTQYF. Combining the CDR3 with reference TRBV19 and TRBJ2-3 gives the whole variable domain DGGITQSPKYLFRKEGQNVTLSCEQNLNHDAMYWYRQDPGQGLRLIYYSQIVNDFQKGDIAEGYSVSREKKESFPLTVTSAQKNPTAFYLCASSFRGIDTQYFGPGTRLTVL.

This clonotype is deemed large. This chain uses TRBV27 with TRBJ1-5; D is perhaps TRBD1 (5 bases). The length of the CDR3 is 15 residues. The V and J ends lost 5 bases and 7 bases respectively, with 18 bases between them. Germline CDR1 is MNHEY and CDR2 is SMNVEV (reference sequence). The DNA of the CDR3 is TGTGCCAGCAGTACTGGGAGGGGCTCAGGACAGCCCCAGCATTTT. It encodes CASSTGRGSGQPQHF.

The chain has TRBV2 and TRBJ2-2, with D unclear. CDR1 SNHLY and CDR2 FYNNEI come from the germline V gene. Trimming took 1 base from V and 4 from J, leaving 10 bases between them. CDR3 length equals 15 residues. CDR3 sequence (DNA): TGTGCCAGCAGTGAAGGGGGTAGGAGCACCGGGGAGCTGTTTTTT. Amino acids: CASSEGGRSTGELFF.

This clonotype qualifies as medium-sized. The chain has TRBV6-1 and TRBJ2-2, with D possibly being TRBD1 (5 bases). The CDR3 has 14 residues. Germline CDR1 reads MNHNS; CDR2 reads SASEGT. The V end was cut by 11 bases, the J end by 1 base, with 14 bases between. Here the CDR3 DNA reads TGTGCCTCCCAGGGCCCAGAGAACACCGGGGAGCTGTTTTTT. Amino acid sequence: CASQGPENTGELFF.